What follows describes a single TCR beta chain. The sample comes from a study of technical replicates of blood from a few donors. Sequenced by immunoSEQ multiplex PCR; TCRdb stores in-frame clones only, minus some. The sample lists some 75,000 clones; about 96% were seen once. V was cut by 4 bases and J by 4 bases, with 12 bases left in between. The CDR3 is 14 amino acids. The germline gives CDR1 SGDLS, CDR2 YYNGEE. This sequence was found in a human donor in good health. The chain combines TRBV9 with TRBJ1-3; the D gene is possibly TRBD1 (6 bases). The material sequenced was T cells isolated from PBMCs. CDR3 DNA sequence: TGTGCCAGCAGCCCCGGGACAATCGGAAACACCATATATTTT. Residues: CASSPGTIGNTIYF.